This TCR beta chain derives from a study of blood T cell repertoires in COVID-19. On the study more broadly: PBMCs, B-cell-depleted T cells, or T cells provided the cDNA or gDNA that made up the material.

CDR1 is SGHAT and CDR2 is FQDESV in the germline V gene (reference sequence). The V end lost 1 base, the J end lost 6 bases, and 15 bases lay between the germline ends. CDR3 length: 15 residues. The protocol was immunoSEQ multiplex PCR, while the TCRdb copy is restricted to in-frame clones and leaves out a portion. This table has some 170,000 clones, 80% to 90% appearing once. During active infection, Seattle patients enrolled and were then monitored through disease. The sequence was obtained from a woman aged 40 to 49 with COVID-19, enrolled during active disease. Sequencing was carried out using peripheral blood. This rearrangement joins TRBV11-1 to TRBJ1-2, with a tentative D call TRBD1 (6 bases). The CDR3 DNA is TGTGCCAGCAGCTTAGGGCGACAGGTCTCGGATGGCTACACCTTC. Translated: CASSLGRQVSDGYTF.